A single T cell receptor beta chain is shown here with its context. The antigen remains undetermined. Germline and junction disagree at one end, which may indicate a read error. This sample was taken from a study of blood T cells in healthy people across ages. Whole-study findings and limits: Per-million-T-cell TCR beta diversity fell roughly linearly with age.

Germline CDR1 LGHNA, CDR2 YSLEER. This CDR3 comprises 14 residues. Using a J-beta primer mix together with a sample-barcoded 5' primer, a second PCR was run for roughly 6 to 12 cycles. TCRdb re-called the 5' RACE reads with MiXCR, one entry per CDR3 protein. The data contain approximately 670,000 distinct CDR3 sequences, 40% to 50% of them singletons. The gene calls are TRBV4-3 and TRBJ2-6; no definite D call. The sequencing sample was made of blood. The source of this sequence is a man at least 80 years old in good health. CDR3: CTSSQDSGANVLTF. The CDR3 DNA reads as TGCACCAGCAGCCAAGACTCTGGGGCCAACGTCCTGACTTTC.